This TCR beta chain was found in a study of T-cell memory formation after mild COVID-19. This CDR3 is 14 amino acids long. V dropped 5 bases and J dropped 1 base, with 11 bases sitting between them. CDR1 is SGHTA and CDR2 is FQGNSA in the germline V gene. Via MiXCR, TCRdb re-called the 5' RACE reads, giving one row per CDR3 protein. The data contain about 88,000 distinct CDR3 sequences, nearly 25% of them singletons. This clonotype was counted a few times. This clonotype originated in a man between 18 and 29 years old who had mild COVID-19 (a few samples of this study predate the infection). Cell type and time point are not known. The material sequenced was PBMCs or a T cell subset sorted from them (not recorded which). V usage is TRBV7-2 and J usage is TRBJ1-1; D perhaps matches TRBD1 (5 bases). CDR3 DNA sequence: TGTGCCAGCAGCCACCGTGACAGGAACACTGAAGCTTTCTTT. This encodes CASSHRDRNTEAFF. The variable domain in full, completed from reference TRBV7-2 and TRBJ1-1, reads GAGVSQSPSNKVTEKGKDVELRCDPISGHTALYWYRQSLGQGLEFLIYFQGNSAPDKSGLPSDRFSAERTGGSVSTLTIQRTQQEDSAVYLCASSHRDRNTEAFFGQGTRLTVV.